The rows below give T cell receptor beta chains drawn from one sample of a study of cytomegalovirus exposure and HLA in healthy donors. Clones were read by immunoSEQ multiplex PCR, and TCRdb kept only the in-frame ones, dropping some. The sample contains tens of thousands of clones, approximately 76% of which appear only once. Source material: PBMCs. The source of these receptors is a man aged 25-45 years in good health and CMV-seropositive. CDR3s include the opening cysteine and the closing phenylalanine or tryptophan. The D gene is left open where the match is weak. A clone size is listed for some rows: how often the clone was seen (once, few, many), or a class if it is expanded.

j_call clone_size d_call v_call cdr3_nt cdr3_aa
TRBJ2-7 NA TRBD1 TRBV2 TGTGCCAGCAGTGAAGAAGGACAGGGGGCCTACGAGCAGTACTTC CASSEEGQGAYEQYF
TRBJ1-4 NA NA TRBV28 TGTGCCAGCAGTTTACCCCGCTATGATGAAAAACTGTTTTTT CASSLPRYDEKLFF
TRBJ2-7 NA TRBD2 TRBV7-8 TGTGCCAGCGGAGAGCGGGGGCGAAGCTCCTACGAGCAGTACTTC CASGERGRSSYEQYF
TRBJ2-7 NA NA TRBV27 TGTGCCAGCAGTCCCGTATTGGCAGCCTACGAGCAGTACTTC CASSPVLAAYEQYF
TRBJ2-2 NA NA TRBV6-4 TGTGCCAGCAGTTTGGAGCCTAACACCGGGGAGCTGTTTTTT CASSLEPNTGELFF
TRBJ2-7 NA TRBD1 TRBV19 TGTGCCAGCAACAGGGGTCTAACCTACGAGCAGTACTTC CASNRGLTYEQYF
TRBJ2-3 NA TRBD2 TRBV7-3 TGTGCCAGCAGCGACGGGGGGGGGCCGGGAGATACGCAGTATTTT CASSDGGGPGDTQYF
TRBJ2-3 NA TRBD2 TRBV5-1 TGCGCCAGCAGCCAACGCGGGACTAGCGGGGGATATACGCAGTATTTT CASSQRGTSGGYTQYF
TRBJ2-2 NA NA TRBV19 TGTGCCAGTAGTATCTGGGGCGGGGGCGGGACCGGGGAGCTGTTTTTT CASSIWGGGGTGELFF
TRBJ1-6 NA NA TRBV27 TGTGCCAGCAGTTTATCCCTGGGGGGTAGGAATTCACCCCTCCACTTT CASSLSLGGRNSPLHF
TRBJ1-2 few TRBD1 TRBV6-5 TGTGCCAGCAAACCAGAGGGGGCTAGGGACTATGGCTACACCTTC CASKPEGARDYGYTF
TRBJ2-1 NA TRBD1 TRBV27 TGTGCCAGCACTCAAACAGGGGGCCTTGCCTACAATGAGCAGTTCTTC CASTQTGGLAYNEQFF
TRBJ2-7 NA NA TRBV15 TGTGCCACCAGCAGAGAGGGCGGGGACTCCTACGAGCAGTACTTC CATSREGGDSYEQYF
TRBJ2-1 NA NA TRBV6-5 TGTGCCAGCAGTCGACAGGATGAGCAGTTCTTC CASSRQDEQFF
TRBJ1-1 NA NA TRBV18 TGTGCCAGCTCACCGGGGCAGAACACTGAAGCTTTCTTT CASSPGQNTEAFF
TRBJ2-2 NA TRBD1 TRBV7-8 TGTGCCAGCAGCTCCCCCCCGGGACAGGGGATCACCGGGGAGCTGTTTTTT CASSSPPGQGITGELFF
TRBJ2-7 NA NA TRBV4-2 TGTGCCAGCAGCCAAGAAGACAGACTGACCTACGAGCAGTACTTC CASSQEDRLTYEQYF
TRBJ2-3 NA TRBD2 TRBV9 TGTGCTAGCAGCGCCGAATCGGGACTAGCGGGGGTCACAGATACGCAGTATTTT CASSAESGLAGVTDTQYF
TRBJ2-3 NA TRBD1 TRBV30 TGTGCCTGGCGAGGGGACAGGGGGCAAGATACGCAGTATTTT CAWRGDRGQDTQYF
TRBJ1-1 NA NA TRBV9 TGTGCCAGCAGCCTACCCCCGGGGGGGTCCACTGAAGCTTTCTTT CASSLPPGGSTEAFF
TRBJ2-1 few TRBD2 TRBV2 TGTGCCAGCCGTAATCGCGGGGGCTCCTACAATGAGCAGTTCTTC CASRNRGGSYNEQFF
TRBJ2-7 NA NA TRBV5-6 TGTGCCAGCAGCTCTCGGTGGAGGAGATACGAGCAGTACTTC CASSSRWRRYEQYF
TRBJ1-1 NA TRBD1 TRBV5-8 TGTGCCAGCAGCTGGGGGACAGGGGGTTCGGAGACTGAAGCTTTCTTT CASSWGTGGSETEAFF
TRBJ1-6 NA TRBD1 TRBV6-1 TGTGCCAGCAACACCGGGACAGAGAATTCACCCCTCCACTTT CASNTGTENSPLHF
TRBJ1-5 NA NA TRBV7-9 TGTGCCAGCAGCACCACGGGGTCTCAGCCCCAGCATTTT CASSTTGSQPQHF
TRBJ2-1 NA TRBD2 TRBV9 TGTGCCAGCAGCGTAGGGAGGCTGGCGGGGGGTTTCAATGAGCAGTTCTTC CASSVGRLAGGFNEQFF
TRBJ1-2 NA NA TRBV6-5 TGTGCCAGCCATAACGGAGCTAACTATGGCTACACCTTC CASHNGANYGYTF
TRBJ1-4 NA NA TRBV13 TGTGCCAGCAGCTTAGGCCTCATTTACGGGGGGCTGGATGAAAAACTGTTTTTT CASSLGLIYGGLDEKLFF
TRBJ2-1 NA TRBD2 TRBV4-2 TGTGCCAGCAGCCAAGACCACTCCGGGACTAGCGGGGGGGCCCTGAATGAGCAGTTCTTC CASSQDHSGTSGGALNEQFF
TRBJ2-7 NA NA TRBV2 TGTGCCAGCAAACGGGGTTCCGGGGGGCAAAACTCCTACGAGCAGTACTTC CASKRGSGGQNSYEQYF
TRBJ2-2 NA NA TRBV7-9 TGTGCCAGCAGCCCTGCTGCGGGCGGGGAGCTGTTTTTT CASSPAAGGELFF
TRBJ1-2 NA TRBD1 TRBV19 TGTGCCAGTAGACCGGGGACAGGGGGCGGCTACACCTTC CASRPGTGGGYTF
TRBJ1-3 NA TRBD1 TRBV7-9 TGTTCCAGCAGCGCGGGACAGCCAGGCTCTGGAAACACCATATATTTT CSSSAGQPGSGNTIYF
TRBJ1-5 NA TRBD1 TRBV28 TGTGCCAGCAGCCCGCCTCAGGGGGCGCGTAATCAGCCCCAGCATTTT CASSPPQGARNQPQHF
TRBJ2-1 NA TRBD2 TRBV7-8 TGTGCCAGCAGCTTAGTGGGACTAGCGTACAATGAGCAGTTCTTC CASSLVGLAYNEQFF
TRBJ1-1 NA TRBD1 TRBV11-2 TGTGCCAGCAGCTTTTTACAGGGGATGAACACTGAAGCTTTCTTT CASSFLQGMNTEAFF
TRBJ2-7 NA NA TRBV5-6 TGTGCCAGCAGCTTGGTTTTGTCCGAGCAGTACTTC CASSLVLSEQYF
TRBJ1-5 NA NA TRBV29-1 TGCAGCGTTGCGGGGGACAGCAATCAGCCCCAGCATTTT CSVAGDSNQPQHF
TRBJ2-7 few TRBD1 TRBV6-1 TGTGCCAGCAGTGAAGAATCAGGGGGATCCTACGAGCAGTACTTC CASSEESGGSYEQYF
TRBJ2-6 few TRBD1 TRBV7-9 TGTGCCAGCAGCTCGTCCTCGACAGGGGGCGCTGGGGCCAACGTCCTGACTTTC CASSSSSTGGAGANVLTF
TRBJ2-7 NA TRBD1 TRBV5-1 TGCGCCAGCAGCATAACCGGGACAGGGGAGTACGAGCAGTACTTC CASSITGTGEYEQYF
TRBJ1-2 NA NA TRBV10-2 TGCGCCAGCAGTGGAGACAGATTCTATGGCTACACCTTC CASSGDRFYGYTF
TRBJ2-3 NA TRBD1 TRBV9 TGTGCCAGCAAGGGGGCAGCCACAGATACGCAGTATTTT CASKGAATDTQYF
TRBJ1-2 NA TRBD1 TRBV10-2 TGCGCCAGCAGTGGGGGGGACAGGACAGGGGATTATGGCTACACCTTC CASSGGDRTGDYGYTF
TRBJ2-1 NA TRBD2 TRBV2 TGTGCCAGCAGTGAAGGGAGACTAGCCGGCTCCTACAATGAGCAGTTCTTC CASSEGRLAGSYNEQFF
TRBJ1-1 NA NA TRBV14 TGTGCCAGCAGCCAGGAGGACTTGACTGAAGCTTTCTTT CASSQEDLTEAFF
TRBJ1-4 NA NA TRBV4-3 TGCGCCAGCAGCCAGTATGACAGTCCAACTAATGAAAAACTGTTTTTT CASSQYDSPTNEKLFF
TRBJ2-3 NA TRBD2 TRBV19 TGTGCCAGTAGTATCGGTGCGGGGGGGGATAGCACAGATACGCAGTATTTT CASSIGAGGDSTDTQYF
TRBJ2-7 NA TRBD2 TRBV7-6 TGTGCCAGCAGCTTAGCGCGTACTAGCGGTGCCTACGAGCAGTACTTC CASSLARTSGAYEQYF
TRBJ1-1 NA TRBD1 TRBV19 TGTGCCACGCGGGACAGGCAATCTAACACTGAAGCTTTCTTT CATRDRQSNTEAFF
TRBJ2-5 NA NA TRBV7-8 TGTGCCAGCAGCTTAGCACGGGGGGCGTGGGAGACCCAGTACTTC CASSLARGAWETQYF
TRBJ2-7 NA TRBD2 TRBV19 TGTGCCAGTAGTACGCACGGGGGGGCCTACGAGCAGTACTTC CASSTHGGAYEQYF
TRBJ1-2 NA NA TRBV5-1 TGCGCCAGCAGCTACAGACAGGTGGGGAACTATGGCTACACCTTC CASSYRQVGNYGYTF
TRBJ2-3 NA TRBD2 TRBV5-1 TGCGCCAGCAGCTTGCGCTCCGGGACTAGCGGCACAGATACGCAGTATTTT CASSLRSGTSGTDTQYF
TRBJ2-3 once NA TRBV5-1 TGCGCCAGCACCCCACTGGGAGGGGGAACAGATACGCAGTATTTT CASTPLGGGTDTQYF